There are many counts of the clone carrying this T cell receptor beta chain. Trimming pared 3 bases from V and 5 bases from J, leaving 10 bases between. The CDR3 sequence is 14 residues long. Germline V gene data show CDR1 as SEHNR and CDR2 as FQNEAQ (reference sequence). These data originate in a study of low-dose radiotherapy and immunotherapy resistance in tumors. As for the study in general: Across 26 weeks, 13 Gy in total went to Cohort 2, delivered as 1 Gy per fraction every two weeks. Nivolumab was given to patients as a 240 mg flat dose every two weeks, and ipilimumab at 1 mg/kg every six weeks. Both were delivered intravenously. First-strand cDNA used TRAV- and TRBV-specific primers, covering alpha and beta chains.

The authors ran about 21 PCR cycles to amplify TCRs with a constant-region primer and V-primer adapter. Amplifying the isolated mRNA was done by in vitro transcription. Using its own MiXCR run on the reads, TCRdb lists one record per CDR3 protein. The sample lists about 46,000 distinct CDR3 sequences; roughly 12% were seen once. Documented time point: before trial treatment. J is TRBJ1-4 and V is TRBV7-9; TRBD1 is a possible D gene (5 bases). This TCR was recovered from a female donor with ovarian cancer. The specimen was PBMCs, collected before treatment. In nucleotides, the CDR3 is TGTGCCAGCAGCTTCGGGGCTGCGAATGAAAAACTGTTTTTT. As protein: CASSFGAANEKLFF.